Given below is one T cell receptor beta chain in context. Per the germline V gene, CDR1 is WNHNN and CDR2 is SYGVQD (reference sequence). This CDR3 has 14 amino acids. V was shortened by 0 bases and J by 4 bases, with 8 bases between the two germline ends. In the authors' workflow: Estimates of nucleated cell counts were drawn from the amplification of reference gene primers. Measured with immunoSEQ multiplex PCR; TCRdb has only the in-frame clones, and not every one. V and J calls and clone size are copied from that table; D and trimming were computed from the DNA. The table lists just over 90,000 clones, almost 90% of them singletons. These data are taken from a study of blood T cell repertoires in COVID-19.

The sequencing sample was made of peripheral blood. The chain employs TRBV10-1 and TRBJ2-3; D is ambiguous. The receptor was isolated from a human donor with active COVID-19. The donor label of this sample is uncertain. Written as DNA, the CDR3 is TGCGCCAGCAGTGAGTCTACAGCTTCAGATACGCAGTATTTT. Amino acids: CASSESTASDTQYF.